These 32 T cell receptor beta chains came from one sample sequenced in a study of cytomegalovirus exposure and HLA in healthy donors. Clones were read by immunoSEQ multiplex PCR, and TCRdb kept only the in-frame ones, dropping some. The sample lists 120,000 or so clones, 95% to 97% occurring once. The material sequenced was PBMCs. Every receptor here comes from a man aged 18 to 35 in good health and CMV-seronegative.

The chain joins TRBV6-5 to TRBJ1-3, with D possibly matching TRBD1 (5 bases). The V end lost 4 bases, the J end lost 1 base, and 14 bases lay between the germline ends. The CDR3 covers 16 residues. Germline V gene lookup returns CDR1 MNHEY and CDR2 SVGAGI. The CDR3 reads CASSLGGGFSGNTIYF. DNA of the CDR3: TGTGCCAGCAGTTTGGGGGGGGGATTTTCTGGAAACACCATATATTTT.

The V gene is TRBV6-1, the J gene TRBJ2-3; unclear D gene. Per the germline V gene, CDR1 is MNHNS and CDR2 is SASEGT. This CDR3 is built from 13 residues. With 7 bases removed from V and 2 bases from J, the gap between germline ends came to 10 bases. The CDR3: CASTGGTTDTQYF. CDR3 in DNA: TGTGCCAGCACTGGCGGAACCACAGATACGCAGTATTTT.

V and J are TRBV9 and TRBJ2-7; the match to TRBD1 covers 7 bases. V was pared by 4 bases and J by 7 bases, with 2 bases of the junction left unmatched. Germline loops: CDR1 SGDLS, CDR2 YYNGEE. The CDR3 has 11 residues. The DNA for the CDR3 is TGTGCCAGCAGCCCGGGACAGGAGCAGTACTTC. Encoded protein: CASSPGQEQYF.

The V gene is TRBV15, the J gene TRBJ2-7; 9 nucleotides match TRBD2. J gave up 4 bases and V 1 base, and 5 bases lay outside the gene matches. The germline V gene encodes CDR1 LNHNV and CDR2 YYDKDF (reference sequence). The CDR3 loop spans 15 amino acids. CDR3 residues: CATSRGITSGYEQYF. The CDR3 region has the DNA TGTGCCACCAGCAGAGGTATTACTAGCGGGTACGAGCAGTACTTC.

The V call is TRBV18, the J call TRBJ2-5; TRBD2 agrees at 10 bases. The trim removed 3 bases at V and 0 bases at J, leaving 4 bases unmatched. The CDR3 covers 16 residues. Looked up from germline, CDR1 is KGHSH and CDR2 is LQKENI. As DNA, the CDR3 is TGTGCCAGCTCACCGAAAGCGGGAGGGTACCAAGAGACCCAGTACTTC. This codes for CASSPKAGGYQETQYF.

The chain carries TRBV2 and TRBJ2-7; 8 bases fit TRBD1. The length of the CDR3 is 13 residues. CDR1 and CDR2 from the germline V gene are SNHLY and FYNNEI. V lost 7 bases to trimming and J lost 0 bases; unmatched junction nucleotides: 2. This CDR3 is CASIDRGSYEQYF. In DNA form, the CDR3 reads TGTGCCAGCATAGACAGGGGCTCCTACGAGCAGTACTTC.

The chain joins TRBV19 to TRBJ1-4, with TRBD1 matching over 8 bases. The CDR3 extends over 15 amino acids. Trimming took 3 bases from V and 4 from J; bases not matched to a gene: 4. Germline values: CDR1 LNHDA, CDR2 SQIVND (reference sequence). CDR3 nucleotide sequence: TGTGCCAGTAGTATGCTGGACAGGGATAATGAAAAACTGTTTTTT. Its translation is CASSMLDRDNEKLFF.

The chain employs TRBV29-1 and TRBJ1-2; D possibly corresponds to TRBD1 (5 bases). The V and J ends lost 0 bases and 2 bases respectively, with 10 bases between them. The length of the CDR3 is 14 residues. Germline loops: CDR1 SQVTM, CDR2 ANQGSEA. CDR3 coding DNA: TGCAGCGTTGAAGATCTTCAGGGCAACTATGGCTACACCTTC. It is translated as CSVEDLQGNYGYTF.

This rearrangement joins TRBV6-5 to TRBJ1-1; tentative D call: TRBD1 (5 bases). This CDR3 has 11 amino acids. V lost 5 bases, J lost 8 bases, and 9 bases lay in between. The V gene's germline CDR1 is MNHEY and CDR2 SVGAGI. The CDR3 DNA follows: TGTGCCAGCAGTCTGGGGGGAGAAGCTTTCTTT. Protein sequence: CASSLGGEAFF.

V and J are TRBV2 and TRBJ2-1, with D tentatively TRBD2 (5 bases). Trimming cost V 6 bases and J 5 bases, with 11 bases left between them. Germline V CDR1 and CDR2: SNHLY, FYNNEI. The length of the CDR3 is 13 residues. The CDR3 here is CASRGRGDNEQFF. The CDR3 bases are TGTGCCAGCAGGGGCCGGGGTGACAATGAGCAGTTCTTC.

The gene calls are TRBV27 and TRBJ1-2, with 9 bases lining up with TRBD1. In germline, CDR1 is MNHEY, CDR2 SMNVEV (reference sequence). V trimming: 5 bases; J trimming: 6 bases; junction bases outside the gene matches: 4. There are 13 residues in the CDR3. CDR3 amino acids: CASSPQGAHGYTF. CDR3 DNA sequence: TGTGCCAGCAGTCCACAGGGGGCTCATGGCTACACCTTC.

The V gene is TRBV28, the J gene TRBJ2-7, with TRBD1 identical over 9 bases. This CDR3 has 15 amino acids. J lost 3 bases, V lost 2 bases, and 5 bases had no gene match. Germline loops: CDR1 MDHEN, CDR2 SYDVKM. For the CDR3, the DNA is TGTGCCAGCAGTTTAGGGGGACAGGGAAACTACGAGCAGTACTTC. This encodes CASSLGGQGNYEQYF.

The chain joins TRBV7-2 to TRBJ1-5; tentative D call: TRBD1 (6 bases). The CDR3 contains 15 residues. CDR1 and CDR2 from the germline V gene are SGHTA and FQGNSA. Trimming stripped 4 bases from V and 0 bases from J, with 10 bases between. CDR3 DNA: TGTGCCAGCAGCTGGACAGCCGCTAGCAATCAGCCCCAGCATTTT. Translation: CASSWTAASNQPQHF.

The CDR3 reads CASSYSRAEDTQYF. CDR3 DNA: TGTGCCAGCAGTTACTCGAGGGCAGAAGATACGCAGTATTTT. The chain uses TRBV6-5 and TRBJ2-3; D is perhaps TRBD2 (5 bases). This CDR3 has 14 residues. The V gene's germline CDR1 is MNHEY and CDR2 SVGAGI. The V end lost 0 bases, the J end lost 5 bases, and 9 bases lay between the germline ends.

This sequence joins TRBV19 and TRBJ1-1; maybe TRBD1 (6 bases). Trimming removed 8 bases from V and 4 bases from J, with 11 bases in between. Germline V gene sequence: CDR1 LNHDA, CDR2 SQIVND (reference sequence). The CDR3 contains 12 residues. The CDR3 loop reads CASGGSGTEAFF. Here the CDR3 DNA reads TGTGCCAGTGGGGGCTCGGGCACTGAAGCTTTCTTT.

The chain couples TRBV7-2 to TRBJ2-5; TRBD2 is a possible D gene (7 bases). This CDR3 region has 15 residues. V was cut by 4 bases and J by 5 bases, with 17 bases left in between. Germline lookup yields CDR1 SGHTA and CDR2 FQGNSA. CDR3 amino acids: CASSWGGGEEETQYF. CDR3 bases: TGTGCCAGCAGCTGGGGGGGCGGGGAGGAGGAGACCCAGTACTTC.

The chain has TRBV15 and TRBJ2-5, with TRBD2 as a possible D gene (6 bases). Germline V gene sequence: CDR1 LNHNV, CDR2 YYDKDF (reference sequence). There are 15 residues in the CDR3. V was clipped by 0 bases and J by 1 base, with 9 bases between them. This CDR3 reads CATSRDLAIQETQYF. The CDR3, as DNA: TGTGCCACCAGCAGAGATCTAGCGATCCAAGAGACCCAGTACTTC.

The V and J genes are TRBV10-3 and TRBJ2-1; a possible D gene is TRBD2 (6 bases). Trimming left V 10 bases short and J 8 bases short, with 21 bases between. From germline, CDR1 is ENHRY and CDR2 SYGVKD. The CDR3 is made up of 14 amino acids. The CDR3 DNA reads as TGTGCCACCGGGATTGAAGGAGGGCAGTATGAGCAGTTCTTC. It encodes CATGIEGGQYEQFF.

The chain couples TRBV18 to TRBJ1-3, with D perhaps TRBD1 (6 bases). Trimming left V 3 bases short and J 0 bases short, with 15 bases between. CDR1 is KGHSH, CDR2 LQKENI, per germline. This CDR3 is 17 amino acids long. The CDR3 reads CASSPPDSLNSGNTIYF. DNA for the CDR3: TGTGCCAGCTCACCCCCGGACAGCCTAAACTCTGGAAACACCATATATTTT.

Details on this clone: This sample also contains other DNA sequences that code for the same CDR3. The chain carries TRBV7-9 and TRBJ2-2; 10 bases map to TRBD1. Germline CDR1 and CDR2: SEHNR and FQNEAQ (reference sequence). This CDR3 spans 15 amino acids. The V gene end was trimmed by 5 bases and the J gene end by 5 bases; junction bases not matched to a gene: 5. The CDR3 sequence: CASSPWTGGTGELFF. The CDR3 nucleotides are TGTGCCAGCAGCCCTTGGACAGGGGGAACCGGGGAGCTGTTTTTT.

The chain has TRBV5-6 and TRBJ2-2; 10 bases are shared with TRBD2. Trimming removed 1 base from V and 6 bases from J; junction bases left unmatched: 6. Germline V gene sequence: CDR1 SGHDT, CDR2 YYEEEE. The CDR3 length is 16 residues. As DNA, the CDR3 is TGTGCCAGCAGCTTGTTAGCGGGAGGCCCACCCGGGGAGCTGTTTTTT. This gives the protein CASSLLAGGPPGELFF.

This clone was seen just once. The chain couples TRBV6-1 to TRBJ1-2; D unclear. CDR3 length equals 11 residues. With 6 bases removed from V and 8 bases from J, the gap between germline ends came to 10 bases. Looked up from germline, CDR1 is MNHNS and CDR2 is SASEGT. For the CDR3, the DNA is TGTGCCAGCAGCTACCCGGGAGGCTACACCTTC. Translation: CASSYPGGYTF.

The chain carries TRBV7-9 and TRBJ1-3; 8 nucleotides match TRBD1. Trimming removed 5 bases from V and 0 bases from J; junction bases left unmatched: 3. CDR1 is SEHNR, CDR2 FQNEAQ, per germline (reference sequence). The length of the CDR3 is 15 residues. The CDR3 DNA reads as TGTGCCAGCAGCCCGACAGGGGCCTCTGGAAACACCATATATTTT. Translation gives CASSPTGASGNTIYF.

The chain employs TRBV4-3 and TRBJ1-2; D is unresolved. Per germline, CDR1 LGHNA and CDR2 YSLEER. The CDR3 covers 15 residues. V was trimmed by 4 bases and J by 0 bases, leaving 12 bases between them. The CDR3: CASSPQILANYGYTF. The CDR3 DNA follows: TGCGCCAGCAGCCCACAAATCCTAGCTAACTATGGCTACACCTTC.

The rearrangement links TRBV7-2 to TRBJ2-3; D possibly corresponds to TRBD1 (6 bases). The CDR3 is 13 residues long. V was trimmed by 4 bases and J by 7 bases, leaving 12 bases between them. Germline CDR1 is SGHTA and CDR2 is FQGNSA. CDR3 nucleotide sequence: TGTGCCAGCAGCTGGGAACAGGGATATACGCAGTATTTT. Encoded protein: CASSWEQGYTQYF.

This clone was detected only once. The rearrangement joins TRBV5-6 to TRBJ1-2, with a weak D call TRBD1 (5 bases). Germline V gene data show CDR1 as SGHDT and CDR2 as YYEEEE. The CDR3 is 14 residues long. V lost 9 bases and J 3 bases, leaving 18 bases between the germline ends. Written as DNA, the CDR3 is TGTGCCACGGTCGATATGGGGGGTGACTATGGCTACACCTTC. This encodes CATVDMGGDYGYTF.

Turning to this clone: This sample also contains other DNA sequences that code for the same CDR3. The CDR3 region has the DNA TGTGCCAGCAGCTTAGCAGATAGCTCCTACGAGCAGTACTTC. It encodes CASSLADSSYEQYF. The chain recombines TRBV7-6 with TRBJ2-7; D gene unclear. Germline V gene data show CDR1 as SGHVS and CDR2 as FNYEAQ. There are 14 residues in the CDR3. Deletions cut 0 bases from V and 0 bases from J, with 6 bases between. The whole variable domain, remainder taken from reference TRBV7-6 and TRBJ2-7, is GAGVSQSPRYKVTKRGQDVALRCDPISGHVSLYWYRQALGQGPEFLTYFNYEAQQDKSGLPNDRFSAERPEGSISTLTIQRTEQRDSAMYRCASSLADSSYEQYFGPGTRLTVT.

The chain is built from TRBV9 and TRBJ2-1, with 8 nucleotides matching TRBD2. CDR3 length equals 14 residues. Trimming removed 1 base from V and 6 bases from J; junction bases left unmatched: 3. The V gene's germline CDR1 is SGDLS and CDR2 YYNGEE. CDR3 sequence reads: CASSVQGTSNEQFF. The CDR3 coding sequence is TGTGCCAGCAGCGTACAGGGGACTAGCAATGAGCAGTTCTTC.

Note on this clone: Other DNA sequences in this sample translate to the same CDR3. The CDR3 spells CASSQEEGAPRQPQHF. The CDR3 coding sequence is TGCGCCAGCAGCCAAGAGGAGGGTGCCCCAAGGCAGCCCCAGCATTTT. The V call is TRBV4-1, the J call TRBJ1-5, with D hard to call. V was clipped by 0 bases and J by 7 bases, with 16 bases between them. The CDR3 has 16 amino acids. Germline loops: CDR1 MGHRA, CDR2 YSYEKL.

The rearrangement links TRBV5-1 to TRBJ2-5; TRBD2 matches at 10 bases. V gave up 7 bases and J gave up 4 bases; unmatched junction bases: 7. Germline CDR1 is SGHRS and CDR2 is YFSETQ. This CDR3 region has 14 residues. This chain's CDR3 is CASGKLAGRETQYF. The DNA for the CDR3 is TGCGCCAGCGGCAAACTAGCGGGAAGAGAGACCCAGTACTTC.

The rearrangement uses TRBV28 and TRBJ2-1; D gene unclear. V lost 3 bases and J lost 9, with 9 bases in between. This CDR3 is built from 12 residues. Germline V gene lookup returns CDR1 MDHEN and CDR2 SYDVKM. The CDR3 DNA reads as TGTGCCAGCAGTTTCATAAGCCGTGAGCAGTTCTTC. Translated, it gives CASSFISREQFF.

The chain couples TRBV13 to TRBJ2-5, with TRBD1 matching 9 bases. After removal of 4 bases from V and 1 base from J, the junction contained 10 bases not matched to a gene. The CDR3 runs to 17 residues. Germline CDR1 reads PRHDT; CDR2 reads FYEKMQ (reference sequence). CDR3 residues: CASSSTWGQGLQETQYF. CDR3 DNA sequence: TGTGCCAGCAGCTCCACTTGGGGACAGGGCCTCCAAGAGACCCAGTACTTC. The full variable domain, rest sourced from reference TRBV13 and TRBJ2-5, is AAGVIQSPRHLIKEKRETATLKCYPIPRHDTVYWYQQGPGQDPQFLISFYEKMQSDKGSIPDRFSAQQFSDYHSELNMSSLELGDSALYFCASSSTWGQGLQETQYFGPGTRLLVL.